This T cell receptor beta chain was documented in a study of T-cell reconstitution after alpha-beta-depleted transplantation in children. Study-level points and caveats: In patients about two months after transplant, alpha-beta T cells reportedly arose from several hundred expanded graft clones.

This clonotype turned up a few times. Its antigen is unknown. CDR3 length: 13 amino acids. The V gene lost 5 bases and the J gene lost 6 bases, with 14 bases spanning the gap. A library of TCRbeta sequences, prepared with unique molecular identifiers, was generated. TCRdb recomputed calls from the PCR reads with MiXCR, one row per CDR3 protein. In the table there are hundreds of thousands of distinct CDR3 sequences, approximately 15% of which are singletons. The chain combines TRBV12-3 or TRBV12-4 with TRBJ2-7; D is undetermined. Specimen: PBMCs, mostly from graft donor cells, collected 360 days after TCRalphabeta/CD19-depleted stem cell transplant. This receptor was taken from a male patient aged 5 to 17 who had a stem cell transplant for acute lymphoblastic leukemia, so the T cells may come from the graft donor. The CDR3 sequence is CASSVARVGEQYF. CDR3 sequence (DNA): TGTGCCAGCAGTGTGGCCCGGGTTGGCGAGCAGTACTTC.